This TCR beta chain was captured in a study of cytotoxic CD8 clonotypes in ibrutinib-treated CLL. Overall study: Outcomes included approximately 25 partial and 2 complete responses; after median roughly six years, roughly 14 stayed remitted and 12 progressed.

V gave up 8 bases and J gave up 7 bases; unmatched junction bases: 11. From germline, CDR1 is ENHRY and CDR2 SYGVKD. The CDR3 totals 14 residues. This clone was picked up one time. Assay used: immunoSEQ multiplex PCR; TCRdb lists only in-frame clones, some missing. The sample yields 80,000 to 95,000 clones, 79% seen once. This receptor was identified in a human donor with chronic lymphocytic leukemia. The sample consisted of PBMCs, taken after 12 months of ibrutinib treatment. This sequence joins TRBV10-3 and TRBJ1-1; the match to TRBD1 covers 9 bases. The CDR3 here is CAIGRGQGTGEAFF. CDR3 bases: TGTGCCATCGGCAGGGGACAGGGTACGGGTGAAGCTTTCTTT.